This is a list of T cell receptor beta chains from one sample in a study of blood T cell repertoires in COVID-19. Clones were sequenced by immunoSEQ multiplex PCR, and TCRdb holds only the in-frame ones, with some missing. This sample yields about 110,000 clones, of which around four fifths are seen a single time; roughly a fifth belongs to the top ten. Sequencing was carried out using peripheral blood. The receptors originated from a woman in her 70s with acute or convalescent COVID-19. The CDR3 runs from the conserved cysteine through the conserved F or W. The D gene is left open where the match is weak. The size entry is marked missing in some rows and otherwise reads once, few, many or a size class.

.,TRBD2,TRBV6-5,TRBJ2-5,TGTGCCAGCAGTATCCCGGGGGGGCCGAGGGAGACCCAGTACTTC,CASSIPGGPRETQYF
.,TRBD2,TRBV7-9,TRBJ2-1,TGTGCCAGCAGCTTAAGCGGGGGGGCGGTTGAGCAGTTCTTC,CASSLSGGAVEQFF
.,.,TRBV5-1,TRBJ2-1,TGCGCCAGCACCCATCGGCGGGGTGCGGGGAATGAGCAGTTCTTC,CASTHRRGAGNEQFF
.,.,TRBV18,TRBJ1-4,TGTGCCAGCTCACCGGGAGGGAATAATGAAAAACTGTTTTTT,CASSPGGNNEKLFF
.,.,TRBV7-2,TRBJ1-2,TGTGCCAGCAGCTTAGCTTCCTCCAGGGGATCAGGGGGCTACACCTTC,CASSLASSRGSGGYTF
.,.,TRBV19,TRBJ1-2,TGTGCCAGTAGATCAGGGGTACGTAAGGATGGCTACACCTTC,CASRSGVRKDGYTF
.,.,TRBV12-5,TRBJ1-1,TGTGCTAGTGGTTTGGTACTCACGGTTCACACTGAAGCTTTCTTT,CASGLVLTVHTEAFF
.,.,TRBV18,TRBJ1-1,TGTGCCAGCTCACAGGGGTCCGGCACTGAAGCTTTCTTT,CASSQGSGTEAFF
.,.,TRBV30,TRBJ1-2,TGTGCCTGGAGTGTACCAGGGGACTATGGCTACACCTTC,CAWSVPGDYGYTF
.,.,TRBV6-5,TRBJ1-2,TGTGCCAGCAGTCAGGGCATTGGCTACACCTTC,CASSQGIGYTF
few,.,TRBV3-1/TRBV3-2,TRBJ2-1,TGTGCCACCGCCGCGGGGGCCGACGACAATGAGCAGTTCTTC,CATAAGADDNEQFF
many,.,TRBV5-1,TRBJ1-1,TGCGCCAGCAGCAGTGGGGGCAGCACCTTTTACCGGGAAGCTTTCTTT,CASSSGGSTFYREAFF
.,.,TRBV27,TRBJ1-6,TGTGCCACAGGGGTTGAGGGTTTTTCACCCCTCCACTTT,CATGVEGFSPLHF
.,.,TRBV12-3/TRBV12-4,TRBJ1-2,TGTGCCAGCAGTTTCGAGGGCTATGGCTACACCTTC,CASSFEGYGYTF
.,TRBD2,TRBV29-1,TRBJ2-1,TGCAGCGTTGAAGAAGCGGGGGGATACAATGAGCAGTTCTTC,CSVEEAGGYNEQFF
few,.,TRBV2,TRBJ1-6,TGTGCCAGCAGCTCCAGGAATCCGAATTCGCCCCTCCACTTT,CASSSRNPNSPLHF
.,TRBD1,TRBV27,TRBJ1-1,TGTGCCAGCAGCTACAATCAGGGGGGCACTGAAGCTTTCTTT,CASSYNQGGTEAFF
.,.,TRBV29-1,TRBJ2-5,TGCAGCGTTCTACCCGGCGGAGAGACCCAGTACTTC,CSVLPGGETQYF
once,.,TRBV7-9,TRBJ1-4,TGTGCCAGCAGCCCTCTACGGGGGAATGAAAAACTGTTTTTT,CASSPLRGNEKLFF
.,.,TRBV9,TRBJ2-1,TGTGCCAGCAGCGTTGGCGGGCTATCCTACAATGAGCAGTTCTTC,CASSVGGLSYNEQFF
.,TRBD1,TRBV19,TRBJ2-3,TGTGCCAGTAGTGGCCTCGGACAGGGTTACGGTACGCAGTATTTT,CASSGLGQGYGTQYF
once,.,TRBV12-3/TRBV12-4,TRBJ1-2,TGTGCCAGCAGCTTGGACAGCTACTATGGCTACACCTTC,CASSLDSYYGYTF
once,.,TRBV7-2,TRBJ1-3,TGTGCCAGCAGCTTATTTGCGGCAGACTTCTCTGGAAACACCATATATTTT,CASSLFAADFSGNTIYF
few,.,TRBV11-2,TRBJ2-3,TGTGCCAGCAGCTTAGGGGGGCGGTTTGGAGATACGCAGTATTTT,CASSLGGRFGDTQYF
.,TRBD2,TRBV3-1/TRBV3-2,TRBJ2-1,TGTGCCAGCAGACTGACTAGCGGGGGGGGCAATGAGCAGTTCTTC,CASRLTSGGGNEQFF
many,.,TRBV6-1,TRBJ2-7,TGTGCCAGCAGTGAATTCGGGTCGGGGAGAGTCGAGCAGTACTTC,CASSEFGSGRVEQYF
.,TRBD1,TRBV4-1,TRBJ1-1,TGCGCCAGCAGCCAAGAACAGGGGAAGAACACTGAAGCTTTCTTT,CASSQEQGKNTEAFF
.,.,TRBV10-3,TRBJ2-2,TGTGCCATCAGGACTAACACCGGGGAGCTGTTTTTT,CAIRTNTGELFF
.,.,TRBV24-1,TRBJ1-2,TGTGCCACCAGTGGCACTCGGGGGGGATTGGATGACTACACCTTC,CATSGTRGGLDDYTF
.,TRBD1,TRBV11-2,TRBJ2-7,TGTGCCAGCAGCTTTGGGACAGGCTCCTACGAGCAGTACTTC,CASSFGTGSYEQYF
.,.,TRBV18,TRBJ1-4,TGTGCCAGCTCACCACCCCCGGGTGAAAAACTGTTTTTT,CASSPPPGEKLFF
.,TRBD2,TRBV5-4,TRBJ2-1,TGTGCCAGCAGCAAAGGGACTAGCCTGGGGGGCAATGAGCAGTTCTTC,CASSKGTSLGGNEQFF
.,TRBD2,TRBV9,TRBJ2-2,TGTGCCAGCAGCGTACCAACTAGCGGGGGGTCCACCGGGGAGCTGTTTTTT,CASSVPTSGGSTGELFF
.,.,TRBV19,TRBJ2-5,TGTGCCAGTAGTACCCTGGGCGGAGGGGTAGAAGAGACCCAGTACTTC,CASSTLGGGVEETQYF
.,.,TRBV5-1,TRBJ1-6,TGCGCCAGCAGCTTGGCGGAGGGGAATTCACCCCTCCACTTT,CASSLAEGNSPLHF
.,.,TRBV11-2,TRBJ1-3,TGTGCCAGCAGCTTAGATCCGTCGCGGGCTGGAAACACCATATATTTT,CASSLDPSRAGNTIYF
.,.,TRBV30,TRBJ1-5,TGTGCCTGGAGTGTTCGGGGGAATCAGCCCCAGCATTTT,CAWSVRGNQPQHF
few,.,TRBV11-2,TRBJ1-1,TGTGCCAGCAGCTTAGGAGGTTACATTGAAGCTTTCTTT,CASSLGGYIEAFF
.,TRBD1,TRBV15,TRBJ1-1,TGTGCCACCAGCAGAGATGGGTGGACAGGGGACCTGGGTTTGATACTCCTGAACACTGAAGCTTTCTTT,CATSRDGWTGDLGLILLNTEAFF
.,TRBD2,TRBV5-1,TRBJ2-1,TGCGCCAGCAGCTTGCGGACTAGCCCCAAGAATGAGCAGTTCTTC,CASSLRTSPKNEQFF